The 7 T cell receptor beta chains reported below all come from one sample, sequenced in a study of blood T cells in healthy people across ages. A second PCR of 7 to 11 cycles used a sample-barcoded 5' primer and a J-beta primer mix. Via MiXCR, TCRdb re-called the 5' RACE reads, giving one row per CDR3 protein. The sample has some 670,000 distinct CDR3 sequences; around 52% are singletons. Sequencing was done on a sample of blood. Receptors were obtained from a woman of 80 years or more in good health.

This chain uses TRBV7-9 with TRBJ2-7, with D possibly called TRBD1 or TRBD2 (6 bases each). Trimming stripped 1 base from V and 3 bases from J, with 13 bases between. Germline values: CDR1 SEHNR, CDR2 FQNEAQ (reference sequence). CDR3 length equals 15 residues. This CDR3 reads CASSLESRGGYEQYF. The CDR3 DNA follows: TGTGCCAGCAGCTTAGAGAGCAGGGGAGGCTACGAGCAGTACTTC.

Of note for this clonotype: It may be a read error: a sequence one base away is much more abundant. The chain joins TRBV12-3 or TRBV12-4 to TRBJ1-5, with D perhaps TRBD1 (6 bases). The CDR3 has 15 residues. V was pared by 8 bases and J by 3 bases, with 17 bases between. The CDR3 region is CASGLRRGYNQPQHF. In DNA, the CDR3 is TGTGCCAGCGGGTTGCGCAGGGGCTACAATCAGCCCCAGCATTTT.

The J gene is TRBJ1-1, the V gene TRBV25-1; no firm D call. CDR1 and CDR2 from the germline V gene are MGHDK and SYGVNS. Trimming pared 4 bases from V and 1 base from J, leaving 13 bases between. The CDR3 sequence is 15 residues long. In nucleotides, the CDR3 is TGTGCCAGCAGTGTTACGGGAAGGTGGAACACTGAAGCTTTCTTT. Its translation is CASSVTGRWNTEAFF. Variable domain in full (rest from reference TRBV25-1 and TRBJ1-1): EADIYQTPRYLVIGTGKKITLECSQTMGHDKMYWYQQDPGMELHLIHYSYGVNSTEKGDLSSESTVSRIRTEHFPLTLESARPSHTSQYLCASSVTGRWNTEAFFGQGTRLTVV.

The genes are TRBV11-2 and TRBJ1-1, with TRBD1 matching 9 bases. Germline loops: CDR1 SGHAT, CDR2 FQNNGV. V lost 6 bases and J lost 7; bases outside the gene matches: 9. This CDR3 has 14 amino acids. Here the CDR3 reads CASSRDRAYGEAFF. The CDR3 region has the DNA TGTGCCAGCAGTAGGGACAGGGCGTACGGTGAAGCTTTCTTT. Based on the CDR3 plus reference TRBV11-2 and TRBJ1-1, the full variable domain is EAGVAQSPRYKIIEKRQSVAFWCNPISGHATLYWYQQILGQGPKLLIQFQNNGVVDDSQLPKDRFSAERLKGVDSTLKIQPAKLEDSAVYLCASSRDRAYGEAFFGQGTRLTVV.

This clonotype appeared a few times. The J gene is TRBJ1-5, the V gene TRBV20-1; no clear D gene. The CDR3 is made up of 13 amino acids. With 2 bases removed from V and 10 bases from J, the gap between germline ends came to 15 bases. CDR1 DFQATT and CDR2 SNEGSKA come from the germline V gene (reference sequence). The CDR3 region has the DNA TGCAGTGCTAGACAGGTTGTTGGTTCCCCCCAGCATTTT. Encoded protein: CSARQVVGSPQHF.

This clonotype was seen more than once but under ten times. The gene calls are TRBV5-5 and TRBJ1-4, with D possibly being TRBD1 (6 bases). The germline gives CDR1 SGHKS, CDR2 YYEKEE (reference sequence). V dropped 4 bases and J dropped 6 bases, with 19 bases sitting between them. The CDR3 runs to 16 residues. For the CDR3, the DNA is TGTGCCAGCAGCCGTTCTGGGGGGGCGGTTTATGAAAAACTGTTTTTT. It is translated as CASSRSGGAVYEKLFF.

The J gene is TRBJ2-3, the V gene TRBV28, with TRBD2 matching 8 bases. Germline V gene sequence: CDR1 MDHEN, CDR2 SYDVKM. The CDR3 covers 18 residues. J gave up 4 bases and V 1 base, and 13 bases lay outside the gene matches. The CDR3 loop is CASSLSSPRAGVSDTQYF. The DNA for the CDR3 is TGTGCCAGCAGTTTATCTAGCCCCAGAGCGGGAGTGTCAGATACGCAGTATTTT. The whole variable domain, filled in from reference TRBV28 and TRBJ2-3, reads DVKVTQSSRYLVKRTGEKVFLECVQDMDHENMFWYRQDPGLGLRLIYFSYDVKMKEKGDIPEGYSVSREKKERFSLILESASTNQTSMYLCASSLSSPRAGVSDTQYFGPGTRLTVL.